This T cell receptor (beta chain) is drawn from a study of post-analysis software for immune sequencing data. Whole-study results and caveats: Roughly five TRBV segments appeared more often in patients than in controls, and TRBV5-6, TRBV5-1 and TRBV20-1 were among these. A significant reduction in normalized Chao1 diversity was observed in multiple sclerosis patients versus controls.

The length of the CDR3 is 17 residues. Remarks on this clonotype: Its target is not known.

Every TCR beta cDNA library bore unique molecular identifiers. Between roughly 0.95 and 10 million T cells gave rise to roughly 0.5 million cDNA molecules. TCRdb fed the PCR reads into MiXCR, producing one record per CDR3 protein. This sample carries about 190,000 distinct CDR3 sequences, around 29% of them seen once, and the ten largest clones take roughly 3.5%. Sequencing input: blood. This TCR was recovered from a girl younger than 18 with multiple sclerosis. The chain joins TRBV21-1 to TRBJ1-2; the D segment call TRBD1 is taken from the table without a DNA check. TRBV21-1 is noted as a pseudogene. CDR3 sequence reads: CASSKMGGEEFDYGYTF. CDR3 coding DNA: TGTGCCAGCAGCAAAATGGGGGGGGAAGAGTTCGACTATGGCTACACCTTC.